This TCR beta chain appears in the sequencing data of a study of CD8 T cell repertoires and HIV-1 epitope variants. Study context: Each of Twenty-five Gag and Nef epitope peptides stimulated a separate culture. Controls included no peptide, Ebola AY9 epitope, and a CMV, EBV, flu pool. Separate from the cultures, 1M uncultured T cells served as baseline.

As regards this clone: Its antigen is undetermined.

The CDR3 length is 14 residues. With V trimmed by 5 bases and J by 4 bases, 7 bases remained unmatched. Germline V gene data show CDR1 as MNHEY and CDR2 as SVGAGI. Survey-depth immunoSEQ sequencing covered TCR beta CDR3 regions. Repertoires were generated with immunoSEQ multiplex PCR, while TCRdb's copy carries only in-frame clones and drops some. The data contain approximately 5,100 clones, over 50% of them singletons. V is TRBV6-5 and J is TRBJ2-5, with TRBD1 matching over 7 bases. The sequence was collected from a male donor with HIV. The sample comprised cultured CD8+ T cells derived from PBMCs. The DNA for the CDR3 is TGTGCCAGCAGTGACAGGGAAACGGGAGAGACCCAGTACTTC. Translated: CASSDRETGETQYF.